One T cell receptor beta chain is described in this entry. Some clones are missing from TCRdb's copy, which holds only in-frame ones; the method was immunoSEQ multiplex PCR. The sample yields 150,000 to 200,000 clones, 74% seen once. This record belongs to a study of blood T cell repertoires in COVID-19. What was sequenced was peripheral blood. This sequence was found in an elderly woman with acute or convalescent COVID-19.

CDR3 in amino acids: CASSEGAGQTYGYTF. Here the CDR3 DNA reads TGTGCCAGCAGTGAAGGGGCGGGACAGACCTATGGCTACACCTTC. The genes are TRBV6-1 and TRBJ1-2; 7 bases agree with TRBD1. With 1 base clipped from V and 4 bases from J, the junction kept 6 bases outside the gene matches. CDR3 length: 15 amino acids. Per the germline V gene, CDR1 is MNHNS and CDR2 is SASEGT.